The TCR beta chain under discussion was sequenced for a study of cytomegalovirus exposure and HLA in healthy donors. This CDR3 has 13 amino acids. The V gene's germline CDR1 is SGHRS and CDR2 YFSETQ. V was clipped by 0 bases and J by 8 bases, with 11 bases between them. In the PCR, 60 Vbeta and 13 Jbeta primers were used. Profiled with immunoSEQ multiplex PCR; TCRdb holds only in-frame clones, not every one. Here the sample spans approximately 180,000 clones, around four fifths being singletons. Sample: PBMCs. The clonotype originates from a woman aged 40 to 50 in good health and CMV-seronegative. The chain links TRBV5-1 to TRBJ1-1, with unresolved D. CDR3 coding DNA: TGCGCCAGCAGCTTGGAACAGTTTGGCGAAGCTTTCTTT. This sequence encodes CASSLEQFGEAFF.